This TCR beta chain was profiled in a study of post-analysis software for immune sequencing data. Study context: Relapsing-remitting, secondary progressive and progressive-relapsing forms of multiple sclerosis all featured among disease courses.

Note on this clonotype: Its antigen is unknown.

Prepared TCR beta cDNA libraries contained unique molecular identifiers. T cells numbering about 0.85 to 11 million yielded cDNA molecules that totaled roughly 500,000. TCRdb independently ran MiXCR on the PCR reads; one entry per CDR3 protein. The data show hundreds of thousands of distinct CDR3 sequences, more than 50% seen once. This CDR3 has 14 amino acids. General study points: Among 4 or 5 TRBV segments more frequent in patients than controls were TRBV5-6, TRBV5-1 and TRBV20-1. Strong same-batch co-clustering of samples appeared with F measure clustering. Multiple sclerosis patients showed significantly lower normalized Chao1 diversity than controls did.

This receptor was taken from a girl aged 2 to 9 with multiple sclerosis. The sequencing input was blood. The gene calls are TRBV21-1 and TRBJ2-7. TRBV21-1 is an annotated pseudogene. The DNA of the CDR3 is TGTGCCAGCAGCAAAGATGGATCGACCTACGAGCAGTACTTC. This sequence encodes CASSKDGSTYEQYF.